This T cell receptor beta chain originates from a study of cytomegalovirus exposure and HLA in healthy donors. The study's findings and limits: The investigators catalogued 164 TCR beta chains as cytomegalovirus-associated.

V was shortened by 8 bases and J by 5 bases, with 13 bases between the two germline ends. This CDR3 has 12 residues. Per germline, CDR1 SGHDN and CDR2 FVKESK. Concerning this clone: Its specificity is unknown.

Amplification used 60 Vbeta primers and 13 Jbeta primers. Data came from immunoSEQ multiplex PCR; TCRdb stores just in-frame clones and leaves some out. Of some 120,000 clones in the sample, less than 85% were seen once. The chain links TRBV14 to TRBJ2-7; D call uncertain. The sample consisted of PBMCs. This TCR was sampled from a male donor in good health and CMV-seronegative. The CDR3 DNA follows: TGTGCCAGCGGGTCGTTGAGGAACGAGCAGTACTTC. It specifies CASGSLRNEQYF. The full variable domain, its missing parts supplied by reference TRBV14 and TRBJ2-7, is EAGVTQFPSHSVIEKGQTVTLRCDPISGHDNLYWYRRVMGKEIKFLLHFVKESKQDESGMPNNRFLAERTGGTYSTLKVQPAELEDSGVYFCASGSLRNEQYFGPGTRLTVT.